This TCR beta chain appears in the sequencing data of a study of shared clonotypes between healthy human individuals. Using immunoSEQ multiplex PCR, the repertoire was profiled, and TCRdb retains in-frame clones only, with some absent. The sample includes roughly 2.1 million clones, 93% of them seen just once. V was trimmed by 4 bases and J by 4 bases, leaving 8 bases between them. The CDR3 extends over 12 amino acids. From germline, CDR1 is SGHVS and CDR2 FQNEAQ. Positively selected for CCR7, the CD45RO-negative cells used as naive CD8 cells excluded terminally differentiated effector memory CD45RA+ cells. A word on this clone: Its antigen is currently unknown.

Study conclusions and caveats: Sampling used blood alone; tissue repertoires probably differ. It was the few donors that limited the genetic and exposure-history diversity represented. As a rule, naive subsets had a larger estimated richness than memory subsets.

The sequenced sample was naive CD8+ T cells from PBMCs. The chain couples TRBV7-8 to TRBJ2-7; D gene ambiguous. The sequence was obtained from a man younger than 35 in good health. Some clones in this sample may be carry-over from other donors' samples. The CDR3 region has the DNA TGTGCCAGCAGCTCGAGCTTATACGAGCAGTACTTC. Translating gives CASSSSLYEQYF. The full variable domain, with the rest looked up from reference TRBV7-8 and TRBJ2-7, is GAGVSQSPRYKVAKRGQDVALRCDPISGHVSLFWYQQALGQGPEFLTYFQNEAQLDKSGLPSDRFFAERPEGSVSTLKIQRTQQEDSAVYLCASSSSLYEQYFGPGTRLTVT.